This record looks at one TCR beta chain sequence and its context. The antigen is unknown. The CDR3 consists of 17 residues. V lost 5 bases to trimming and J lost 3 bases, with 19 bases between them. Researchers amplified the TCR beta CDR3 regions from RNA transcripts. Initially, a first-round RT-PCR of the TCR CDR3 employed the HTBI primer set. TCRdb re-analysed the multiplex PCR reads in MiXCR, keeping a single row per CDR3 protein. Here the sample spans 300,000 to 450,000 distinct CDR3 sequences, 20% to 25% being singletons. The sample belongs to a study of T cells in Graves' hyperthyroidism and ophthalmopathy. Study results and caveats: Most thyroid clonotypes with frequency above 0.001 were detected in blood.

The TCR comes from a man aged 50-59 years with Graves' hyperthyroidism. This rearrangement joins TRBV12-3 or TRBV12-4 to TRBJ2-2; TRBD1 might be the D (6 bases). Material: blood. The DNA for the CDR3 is TGTGCCAGCAGTCCTCCCGGGACACTAAAGGACACCGGGGAGCTGTTTTTT. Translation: CASSPPGTLKDTGELFF.